These T cell receptor beta chains were read from a single sample in a study of cytomegalovirus exposure and HLA in healthy donors. Generated by immunoSEQ multiplex PCR, the TCRdb table keeps only in-frame clones and is missing some. The sample consists of more than 65,000 clones, 67% of them appearing once. Sequenced sample: PBMCs. The receptors originated from a woman in her forties or fifties in good health and CMV-seropositive. Each CDR3 is given with its conserved first and last residue. A D gene is named only where the DNA matches it firmly. A clone size is listed for some rows: how often the clone was seen (once, few, many), or a class if it is expanded.

d_call: -; v_call: TRBV4-1; clone_size: -; j_call: TRBJ1-1; cdr3_aa: CASSQARGNTEAFF; cdr3_nt: TGCGCCAGCAGCCAAGCCCGCGGGAACACTGAAGCTTTCTTT
d_call: TRBD1; v_call: TRBV5-4; clone_size: -; j_call: TRBJ1-4; cdr3_aa: CASSQPTDRGGEKLFF; cdr3_nt: TGTGCCAGCAGCCAGCCCACTGACAGGGGAGGCGAAAAACTGTTTTTT
d_call: TRBD1; v_call: TRBV7-9; clone_size: -; j_call: TRBJ1-6; cdr3_aa: CASSTLTGPYSPLHF; cdr3_nt: TGTGCCAGCAGCACTTTGACAGGGCCCTATTCACCCCTCCACTTT
d_call: -; v_call: TRBV2; clone_size: -; j_call: TRBJ1-5; cdr3_aa: CASSVEKDTNNQPQHF; cdr3_nt: TGTGCCAGCAGTGTTGAAAAGGACACGAATAATCAGCCCCAGCATTTT
d_call: TRBD2; v_call: TRBV7-9; clone_size: few; j_call: TRBJ2-2; cdr3_aa: CAITGGTNTGELFF; cdr3_nt: TGTGCCATCACGGGGGGAACGAACACCGGGGAGCTGTTTTTT
d_call: -; v_call: TRBV4-1; clone_size: -; j_call: TRBJ1-1; cdr3_aa: CASSQVEDTEAFF; cdr3_nt: TGCGCCAGCAGCCAAGTAGAGGACACTGAAGCTTTCTTT
d_call: -; v_call: TRBV27; clone_size: -; j_call: TRBJ1-4; cdr3_aa: CASSFSILGEKLFF; cdr3_nt: TGTGCCAGCAGTTTTAGCATACTTGGAGAAAAACTGTTTTTT
d_call: -; v_call: TRBV20-1; clone_size: -; j_call: TRBJ1-1; cdr3_aa: CSTEGNTEAFF; cdr3_nt: TGTAGTACGGAGGGGAACACTGAAGCTTTCTTT
d_call: -; v_call: TRBV19; clone_size: few; j_call: TRBJ1-1; cdr3_aa: CASSPETRGSTEAFF; cdr3_nt: TGTGCCAGTAGTCCAGAGACCAGGGGCTCCACTGAAGCTTTCTTT
d_call: TRBD1; v_call: TRBV28; clone_size: -; j_call: TRBJ1-2; cdr3_aa: CASSPWTGRNYGYTF; cdr3_nt: TGTGCCAGCAGTCCGTGGACAGGGCGCAACTATGGCTACACCTTC
d_call: TRBD1; v_call: TRBV6-5; clone_size: -; j_call: TRBJ1-5; cdr3_aa: CASSFTGQGQPQHF; cdr3_nt: TGTGCCAGCAGTTTCACTGGACAGGGTCAGCCCCAGCATTTT
d_call: TRBD2; v_call: TRBV10-1; clone_size: -; j_call: TRBJ2-5; cdr3_aa: CASSESTSGDETQYF; cdr3_nt: TGCGCCAGCAGTGAGTCGACTAGCGGGGATGAGACCCAGTACTTC
d_call: -; v_call: TRBV7-9; clone_size: -; j_call: TRBJ2-3; cdr3_aa: CASSFEGLRDTQYF; cdr3_nt: TGTGCCAGCAGCTTTGAGGGCCTGAGAGATACGCAGTATTTT
d_call: TRBD1; v_call: TRBV18; clone_size: -; j_call: TRBJ1-5; cdr3_aa: CASSGGQGSNQPQHF; cdr3_nt: TGTGCCAGCTCCGGGGGACAGGGAAGCAATCAGCCCCAGCATTTT
d_call: TRBD2; v_call: TRBV7-9; clone_size: -; j_call: TRBJ2-1; cdr3_aa: CASTSGTSGNNEQFF; cdr3_nt: TGTGCCAGCACCTCCGGGACTAGCGGAAACAATGAGCAGTTCTTC
d_call: TRBD1; v_call: TRBV27; clone_size: -; j_call: TRBJ2-3; cdr3_aa: CASSPIQGVSTDTQYF; cdr3_nt: TGTGCCAGCAGTCCAATACAGGGGGTTAGCACAGATACGCAGTATTTT
d_call: -; v_call: TRBV10-1; clone_size: -; j_call: TRBJ1-2; cdr3_aa: CASSEDRNYGYTF; cdr3_nt: TGCGCCAGCAGTGAGGACAGGAACTATGGCTACACCTTC
d_call: -; v_call: TRBV5-6; clone_size: -; j_call: TRBJ1-5; cdr3_aa: CASTWGGEGQPQHF; cdr3_nt: TGTGCCAGCACCTGGGGGGGGGAGGGTCAGCCCCAGCATTTT
d_call: -; v_call: TRBV29-1; clone_size: -; j_call: TRBJ1-1; cdr3_aa: CSVEVYGDRNTEAFF; cdr3_nt: TGCAGCGTTGAAGTTTATGGCGACAGGAACACTGAAGCTTTCTTT
d_call: -; v_call: TRBV5-4; clone_size: -; j_call: TRBJ2-1; cdr3_aa: CASSPGKGFSYNEQFF; cdr3_nt: TGTGCCAGCAGCCCGGGAAAAGGGTTCTCCTACAATGAGCAGTTCTTC
d_call: TRBD1; v_call: TRBV7-8; clone_size: -; j_call: TRBJ1-3; cdr3_aa: CASSLDRVFGNTIYF; cdr3_nt: TGTGCCAGCAGCTTGGACAGGGTGTTTGGAAACACCATATATTTT
d_call: -; v_call: TRBV6-6; clone_size: -; j_call: TRBJ1-5; cdr3_aa: CASTREVSNQPQHF; cdr3_nt: TGTGCCAGCACCCGAGAGGTTAGCAATCAGCCCCAGCATTTT
d_call: -; v_call: TRBV28; clone_size: few; j_call: TRBJ1-2; cdr3_aa: CASTKRTDDYGYTF; cdr3_nt: TGTGCCAGCACAAAACGGACAGATGACTATGGCTACACCTTC
d_call: TRBD1; v_call: TRBV6-1; clone_size: -; j_call: TRBJ2-5; cdr3_aa: CASSEQIGTGRGETQYF; cdr3_nt: TGTGCCAGCAGTGAACAAATAGGGACAGGGCGGGGGGAGACCCAGTACTTC
d_call: TRBD2; v_call: TRBV30; clone_size: -; j_call: TRBJ2-1; cdr3_aa: CAWGAGPSYNEQFF; cdr3_nt: TGTGCCTGGGGAGCGGGGCCCTCCTACAATGAGCAGTTCTTC
d_call: TRBD2; v_call: TRBV5-1; clone_size: -; j_call: TRBJ2-1; cdr3_aa: CASSKGLAVSNEQFF; cdr3_nt: TGCGCCAGCAGCAAGGGACTAGCGGTCAGCAATGAGCAGTTCTTC
d_call: -; v_call: TRBV6-1; clone_size: -; j_call: TRBJ1-1; cdr3_aa: CATSRSRGSLAEAFF; cdr3_nt: TGTGCCACCTCGAGAAGTAGAGGATCTCTCGCTGAAGCTTTCTTT
d_call: -; v_call: TRBV27; clone_size: -; j_call: TRBJ2-3; cdr3_aa: CASSLYRTKSDTQYF; cdr3_nt: TGTGCCAGCAGTTTATACCGGACAAAGTCTGATACGCAGTATTTT
d_call: -; v_call: TRBV7-2; clone_size: once; j_call: TRBJ1-3; cdr3_aa: CASSPSFTTGNTIYF; cdr3_nt: TGTGCCAGCAGCCCGAGCTTTACCACTGGAAACACCATATATTTT
d_call: -; v_call: TRBV10-1; clone_size: -; j_call: TRBJ2-1; cdr3_aa: CASSDRDSYNEQFF; cdr3_nt: TGCGCCAGCAGTGACCGGGACTCCTACAATGAGCAATTCTTC
d_call: -; v_call: TRBV6-1; clone_size: -; j_call: TRBJ1-4; cdr3_aa: CASSASVGVPNEKLFF; cdr3_nt: TGTGCCAGCAGTGCCTCTGTAGGGGTACCTAATGAAAAACTGTTTTTT
d_call: -; v_call: TRBV9; clone_size: -; j_call: TRBJ1-5; cdr3_aa: CASSPTTGVNQPQHF; cdr3_nt: TGTGCCAGCAGCCCAACGACGGGGGTAAATCAGCCCCAGCATTTT
d_call: -; v_call: TRBV10-3; clone_size: -; j_call: TRBJ1-4; cdr3_aa: CAISERGTDEKLFF; cdr3_nt: TGTGCCATCAGTGAGCGGGGGACGGATGAAAAACTGTTTTTT
d_call: -; v_call: TRBV27; clone_size: -; j_call: TRBJ1-2; cdr3_aa: CASSFSSGYYGYTF; cdr3_nt: TGTGCCAGCAGTTTCTCGTCGGGGTACTATGGCTACACCTTC
d_call: -; v_call: TRBV28; clone_size: -; j_call: TRBJ2-5; cdr3_aa: CASSSHGGETQYF; cdr3_nt: TGTGCCAGCAGTTCCCATGGGGGGGAGACCCAGTACTTC
d_call: TRBD2; v_call: TRBV5-6; clone_size: -; j_call: TRBJ2-7; cdr3_aa: CASSGDGGEYEQYF; cdr3_nt: TGTGCCAGCTCCGGCGACGGGGGGGAATACGAGCAGTACTTC
d_call: -; v_call: TRBV6-5; clone_size: once; j_call: TRBJ1-1; cdr3_aa: CASTPRYTNTEAFF; cdr3_nt: TGTGCCAGCACTCCGAGGTACACGAACACTGAAGCTTTCTTT
d_call: -; v_call: TRBV7-2; clone_size: -; j_call: TRBJ2-2; cdr3_aa: CASSIGTPQGTGELFF; cdr3_nt: TGTGCCAGCAGCATAGGGACGCCCCAGGGAACCGGGGAGCTGTTTTTT
d_call: -; v_call: TRBV11-2; clone_size: -; j_call: TRBJ1-2; cdr3_aa: CASSRPRQARYTF; cdr3_nt: TGTGCCAGCAGCCGCCCGCGACAGGCCCGTTACACCTTC
d_call: -; v_call: TRBV19; clone_size: once; j_call: TRBJ1-1; cdr3_aa: CASSMGALSTEAFF; cdr3_nt: TGTGCCAGTAGTATGGGGGCGTTAAGCACTGAAGCTTTCTTT
d_call: -; v_call: TRBV5-5; clone_size: -; j_call: TRBJ1-2; cdr3_aa: CASSLEIDGYTF; cdr3_nt: TGTGCCAGCAGCTTGGAAATAGATGGCTACACCTTC
d_call: -; v_call: TRBV19; clone_size: -; j_call: TRBJ1-5; cdr3_aa: CASIPGGGARDQPQHF; cdr3_nt: TGTGCCAGTATCCCCGGAGGAGGGGCTAGGGATCAGCCCCAGCATTTT
d_call: -; v_call: TRBV7-3; clone_size: few; j_call: TRBJ1-1; cdr3_aa: CASSFQGSTEAFF; cdr3_nt: TGTGCCAGCAGCTTCCAGGGTAGCACTGAAGCTTTCTTT
d_call: -; v_call: TRBV9; clone_size: -; j_call: TRBJ2-2; cdr3_aa: CASKVGNTGELFF; cdr3_nt: TGTGCCAGCAAAGTCGGGAACACCGGGGAGCTGTTTTTT
d_call: -; v_call: TRBV2; clone_size: few; j_call: TRBJ2-5; cdr3_aa: CASRPRSGWETQYF; cdr3_nt: TGTGCCAGCAGGCCGCGGTCCGGGTGGGAGACCCAGTACTTC
d_call: TRBD1; v_call: TRBV10-3; clone_size: -; j_call: TRBJ1-1; cdr3_aa: CAISESWGTVKNTEAFF; cdr3_nt: TGTGCCATCAGTGAGTCGTGGGGGACAGTAAAGAACACTGAAGCTTTCTTT
d_call: -; v_call: TRBV5-5; clone_size: -; j_call: TRBJ1-4; cdr3_aa: CASSWTLSAGVANEKLFF; cdr3_nt: TGTGCCAGCAGCTGGACATTGTCCGCAGGGGTAGCTAATGAAAAACTGTTTTTT
d_call: -; v_call: TRBV6-1; clone_size: -; j_call: TRBJ1-5; cdr3_aa: CAISGPVDTPTGQPQHF; cdr3_nt: TGTGCCATCAGTGGCCCAGTTGACACCCCGACGGGACAGCCCCAGCATTTT
d_call: -; v_call: TRBV5-1; clone_size: -; j_call: TRBJ2-2; cdr3_aa: CASSAEGSGELFF; cdr3_nt: TGCGCCAGCAGCGCGGAGGGTTCCGGGGAGCTGTTTTTT
d_call: -; v_call: TRBV9; clone_size: -; j_call: TRBJ1-5; cdr3_aa: CASSVAPGAHEPQHF; cdr3_nt: TGTGCCAGCAGCGTTGCCCCTGGGGCGCATGAGCCCCAGCATTTT
d_call: -; v_call: TRBV7-9; clone_size: -; j_call: TRBJ1-2; cdr3_aa: CASPEPSF; cdr3_nt: TGTGCCAGCCCCGAGCCGTCCTTC
d_call: -; v_call: TRBV19; clone_size: -; j_call: TRBJ1-5; cdr3_aa: CASSIDLAYQPQHF; cdr3_nt: TGTGCCAGTAGTATAGATCTAGCTTATCAGCCCCAGCATTTT
d_call: TRBD1; v_call: TRBV7-2; clone_size: once; j_call: TRBJ1-2; cdr3_aa: CASSSDRGILSGYTF; cdr3_nt: TGTGCCAGCAGCTCGGACAGGGGGATATTAAGTGGCTACACCTTC
d_call: -; v_call: TRBV11-2; clone_size: -; j_call: TRBJ1-4; cdr3_aa: CASSIEQGLMKGLFF; cdr3_nt: TGTGCCAGCAGCATTGAACAGGGTTTAATGAAAGGACTGTTTTTT
d_call: -; v_call: TRBV7-9; clone_size: -; j_call: TRBJ2-7; cdr3_aa: CASSLDDSYSYEQYF; cdr3_nt: TGTGCCAGCAGCTTAGATGACTCCTACTCCTACGAGCAGTACTTC